This T cell receptor beta chain appears in the sequencing data of a study of blood T cell repertoires in COVID-19. CDR3 length: 14 residues. Trimming removed 5 bases from V and 4 bases from J, with 14 bases in between. CDR1 is LNHNV, CDR2 YYDKDF, per germline (reference sequence). Authors' data handling: Amplification of reference gene primers was used by the study to estimate nucleated cell counts. The data were produced by immunoSEQ multiplex PCR, yet TCRdb's version contains in-frame clones alone and is incomplete. V, J and clone size reflect that table, while D and trimming were determined from the DNA. The repertoire has around 250,000 clones, 75% to 90% of them found once; the top ten carry 3.5% to 5.5%.

This TCR was recovered from a middle-aged woman who had recovered from COVID-19. The rearrangement joins TRBV15 to TRBJ2-5; D is unresolved. Sequencing input: peripheral blood. The CDR3 sequence is CATSAPSSPETQYF. DNA for the CDR3: TGTGCCACCAGCGCCCCCTCCAGTCCAGAGACCCAGTACTTC.